The T cell receptor beta chain under discussion was sequenced for a study of blood T cell repertoires in COVID-19 (dated by TCRdb to about 2020). Context from the whole study: Collaborator samples came from the United States, Italy and Spain and covered acute and convalescent phases of COVID-19. The prospective study material was composed of cDNA or gDNA derived from T cells, B-cell-depleted T cells, or PBMCs. Subjects who had been exposed to COVID-19, were actively infected with it, or had recovered from it provided the deeply sampled blood TCRbeta repertoires that made up the dataset. A freely available public database, intended as a resource for researchers studying the immune response to SARS-CoV-2, is where the repertoires were released. The samples were drawn from two sources: the first 160 participants of the ongoing ImmuneRACE study, and 1,254 subjects contributed by 6 global collaborators. A de-identified subject ID, COVID-19 status, age in years and sex were almost always included in the sample metadata. Where available, HLA class I and class II types were taken from metadata supplied by the sample provider and were not determined by assay-based typing.

The germline V gene specifies SGHRS as CDR1 and YFSETQ as CDR2. From the cysteine through the phenylalanine, the CDR3 covers 18 amino acids. This entry keeps only the CDR3 DNA: 54 bases, framed from base 1. The V and J ends are trimmed by 1 base and 4 bases, leaving 23 bases between them. What the authors observed across the whole study: Clinical and demographic metadata were provided uncurated, with the amount varying by source and participant.

Each collaborating institution followed its own protocols to collect whole blood in K2EDTA tubes. For TCRbeta analysis, collaborators shipped samples in one of three forms: frozen whole blood, isolated PBMCs, or DNA extracted from either of those sample types. The immunoSEQ Assay, a bias-controlled multiplex PCR, was used to amplify TCRbeta CDR3 regions from genomic DNA. In the paper's pipeline: Within the assay, amplification of reference gene primers was used to estimate how many nucleated cells each sample contained. Sequence reads were collapsed and filtered to measure the absolute abundance of every unique TCRbeta CDR3 rearrangement. Productive Simpson clonality was computed per sample as the square root of Simpson's diversity index over productive rearrangements. TCRdb took over this immuneACCESS table, retaining in-frame rearrangements with V and J assigned. Such tables are incomplete; in checked studies, under half of the missing clones stem from an unresolved V gene, and the remainder is unexplained. V and J calls and clone size are those listed in that table; D and trimming were worked out from the DNA. For this sample the table gives about 94,000 clones, of which 80% to 85% were detected only once. About 6.3% of the sample goes to the ten largest clones.

To note about this clone: Its cognate antigen has yet to be identified. No clone much larger than this one lies a single base away; base qualities are absent.

Sequencing was carried out using peripheral blood. This receptor chain uses TRBV5-1 and TRBJ1-2; TRBD1 is possibly the D segment (6 matching bases). The clonotype was recovered from a man between 60 and 75 years old with acute or convalescent COVID-19. The CDR3 in this case is CASSLRLPTGSGVYGYTF. The bases read TGCGCCAGCAGCTTGCGTCTCCCAACAGGGAGTGGTGTCTATGGCTACACCTTC.